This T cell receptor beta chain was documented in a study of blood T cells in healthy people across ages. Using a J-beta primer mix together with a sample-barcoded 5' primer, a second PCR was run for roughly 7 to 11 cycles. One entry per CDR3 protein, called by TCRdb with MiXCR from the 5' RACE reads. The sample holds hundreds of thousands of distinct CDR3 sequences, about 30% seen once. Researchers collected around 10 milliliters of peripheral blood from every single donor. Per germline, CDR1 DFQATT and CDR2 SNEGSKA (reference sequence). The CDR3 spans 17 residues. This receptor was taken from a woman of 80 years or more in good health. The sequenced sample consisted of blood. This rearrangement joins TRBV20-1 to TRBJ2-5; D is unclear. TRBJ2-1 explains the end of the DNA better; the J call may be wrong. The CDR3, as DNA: TGCAGTGCTAGAGTTCAACCGAGACAAAAGTACCAAGAGACCCAGTTCTTC. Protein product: CSARVQPRQKYQETQFF.